Below are 29 T cell receptor beta chains sequenced from a single sample in a study of sequential checkpoint blockade in melanoma. Treatment denoted: randomized to nivolumab then ipilimumab (arm A) or the reverse (arm B). Sequencing was performed with immunoSEQ multiplex PCR; in TCRdb, only in-frame clones are kept and a portion is missing. Among about 5,000 clones, 70% to 80% were seen once, and the ten largest hold roughly a quarter. Sequencing used CD8+ T cells sorted from blood (inferred from file names), obtained from a patient given nivolumab and ipilimumab in sequence. All receptors come from a human donor with melanoma.

The chain recombines TRBV7-9 with TRBJ2-3, with unresolved D. Germline CDR1 is SEHNR and CDR2 is FQNEAQ (reference sequence). V was trimmed by 0 bases and J by 2 bases, leaving 6 bases between them. The CDR3 extends over 14 amino acids. The CDR3 loop reads CASSLALDTDTQYF. In DNA form, the CDR3 reads TGTGCCAGCAGCTTAGCTCTAGACACAGATACGCAGTATTTT.

This clone was picked up a small number of times. V and J are TRBV7-2 and TRBJ2-1; the match to TRBD1 covers 7 bases. The CDR3 is 17 residues long. CDR1 SGHTA and CDR2 FQGNSA come from the germline V gene. V lost 5 bases and J lost 0; bases outside the gene matches: 10. The CDR3 region is CASSTPRQGSSYNEQFF. CDR3 in DNA: TGTGCCAGCAGCACCCCTCGACAGGGAAGCTCCTACAATGAGCAGTTCTTC. Full variable domain (remainder filled in from reference TRBV7-2 and TRBJ2-1): GAGVSQSPSNKVTEKGKDVELRCDPISGHTALYWYRQSLGQGLEFLIYFQGNSAPDKSGLPSDRFSAERTGGSVSTLTIQRTQQEDSAVYLCASSTPRQGSSYNEQFFGPGTRLTVL.

This chain uses TRBV6-5 with TRBJ2-3; 9 bases are shared with TRBD2. Germline V lookup: CDR1 MNHEY, CDR2 SVGAGI. Losses at the gene ends were 4 bases for V and 4 bases for J; bases not matched to a gene: 9. The CDR3 covers 16 residues. The CDR3 sequence is CASSSIAGAGPDTQYF. The CDR3 nucleotides are TGTGCCAGCAGTTCCATAGCGGGAGCGGGGCCAGATACGCAGTATTTT.

The chain recombines TRBV2 with TRBJ1-5; 7 nucleotides match TRBD1. V trimming: 1 base; J trimming: 6 bases; junction bases outside the gene matches: 6. The length of the CDR3 is 15 residues. Germline CDR1 is SNHLY and CDR2 is FYNNEI. In DNA form, the CDR3 reads TGTGCCAGCAGTGAAGTCGACAGGGTGGGTCAGCCCCAGCATTTT. It codes for CASSEVDRVGQPQHF.

CDR3 sequence: CASRKAGGPSYNEQFF. In DNA form, the CDR3 reads TGTGCCAGCAGGAAAGCGGGAGGGCCGTCCTACAATGAGCAGTTCTTC. The chain couples TRBV5-4 to TRBJ2-1; 10 bases match TRBD2. CDR1 and CDR2 from the germline V gene are SGHNT and YYREEE (reference sequence). Trimming at V came to 5 bases and at J to 1 base, leaving 6 bases not matched to a gene. The CDR3 contains 16 residues.

The rearrangement links TRBV10-1 to TRBJ2-1; the D gene is possibly TRBD1 (5 bases). Per the germline V gene, CDR1 is WNHNN and CDR2 is SYGVQD (reference sequence). This CDR3 is 14 amino acids long. V lost 2 bases, J lost 7 bases, and 12 bases lay in between. CDR3 region: CASSERQGRNEQFF. CDR3 in DNA: TGCGCCAGCAGTGAGCGGCAGGGAAGGAATGAGCAGTTCTTC.

The chain carries TRBV7-8 and TRBJ2-1; 9 bases match TRBD1. V was pared by 7 bases and J by 3 bases, with 4 bases of the junction left unmatched. Germline V lookup: CDR1 SGHVS, CDR2 FQNEAQ. CDR3 length: 14 amino acids. CDR3 residues: CASTGQGVYNEQFF. The CDR3 DNA reads TGTGCCAGCACGGGACAGGGAGTCTACAATGAGCAGTTCTTC.

This sequence joins TRBV5-1 and TRBJ2-3; 8 bases are a match to TRBD2. In germline, CDR1 is SGHRS, CDR2 YFSETQ. The CDR3 sequence is 14 residues long. With 4 bases clipped from V and 3 bases from J, the junction kept 4 bases outside the gene matches. This CDR3 is CASSERGRTDTQYF. CDR3 DNA sequence: TGCGCCAGCAGCGAACGCGGGAGGACAGATACGCAGTATTTT.

The chain employs TRBV7-2 and TRBJ2-7, with a weak D call TRBD1 (6 bases). The CDR3 runs to 14 residues. Germline V lookup: CDR1 SGHTA, CDR2 FQGNSA. V was cut by 4 bases and J by 4 bases, with 14 bases left in between. This chain's CDR3 is CASSSGDRTYEQYF. In nucleotides, the CDR3 is TGTGCCAGCAGCTCCGGCGACAGGACTTACGAGCAGTACTTC.

This clone was recorded a few times. The CDR3 protein is CASSFIGTGGANYGYTF. For the CDR3, the DNA is TGTGCCAGCAGTTTCATTGGGACAGGGGGCGCTAACTATGGCTACACCTTC. J is TRBJ1-2 and V is TRBV27; 12 bases agree with TRBD1. The CDR3 is 17 amino acids. The ends lost 3 bases at V and 0 bases at J; junction bases unmatched: 5. Germline V gives CDR1 MNHEY, CDR2 SMNVEV (reference sequence).

The V and J genes are TRBV27 and TRBJ2-1; 8 nucleotides match TRBD2. Germline CDR1 is MNHEY and CDR2 is SMNVEV (reference sequence). The V and J ends lost 0 bases and 7 bases, in that order; junction bases with no gene match: 5. The CDR3 runs to 15 residues. CDR3 sequence: CASSLSTSGLNEQFF. The CDR3 nucleotides read TGTGCCAGCAGTTTATCAACTAGCGGATTGAATGAGCAGTTCTTC.

The chain couples TRBV5-1 to TRBJ2-1; D perhaps matches TRBD2 (7 bases). The CDR3 length is 18 residues. Germline V CDR1 and CDR2: SGHRS, YFSETQ. V lost 2 bases and J lost 5, with 23 bases in between. The CDR3 loop reads CASSFGGQLAPLNNEQFF. In nucleotides, the CDR3 is TGCGCCAGCAGCTTTGGGGGCCAACTAGCGCCACTCAACAATGAGCAGTTCTTC.

This rearrangement joins TRBV27 to TRBJ2-1, with D tentatively TRBD2 (5 bases). Germline V gives CDR1 MNHEY, CDR2 SMNVEV (reference sequence). Trimming left V 4 bases short and J 4 bases short, with 8 bases between. The CDR3 has 13 amino acids. The CDR3 bases are TGTGCCAGCAGTTGGGAGCCATACAATGAGCAGTTCTTC. Encoded protein: CASSWEPYNEQFF.

The chain employs TRBV7-3 and TRBJ2-3, with D possibly matching TRBD2 (5 bases). The length of the CDR3 is 13 residues. CDR1 SGHTA and CDR2 FQGTGA come from the germline V gene. Trimming stripped 6 bases from V and 0 bases from J, with 7 bases between. CDR3 DNA: TGTGCCAGCAGACGGGGTAGCACAGATACGCAGTATTTT. Translated, it gives CASRRGSTDTQYF. The full variable domain, its missing parts supplied by reference TRBV7-3 and TRBJ2-3, is GAGVSQTPSNKVTEKGKYVELRCDPISGHTALYWYRQSLGQGPEFLIYFQGTGAADDSGLPNDRFFAVRPEGSVSTLKIQRTERGDSAVYLCASRRGSTDTQYFGPGTRLTVL.

This clone was recorded once. The rearrangement uses TRBV28 and TRBJ1-5, with D unresolved. V was trimmed by 1 base and J by 2 bases, leaving 12 bases between them. Germline V CDR1 and CDR2: MDHEN, SYDVKM. The CDR3 consists of 16 residues. The CDR3 reads CASSLLSGIRNQPQHF. Here the CDR3 DNA reads TGTGCCAGCAGTTTATTATCGGGGATTCGCAATCAGCCCCAGCATTTT.

This chain connects TRBV6-4 to TRBJ2-2; 13 bases agree with TRBD2. The CDR3 sequence is 19 residues long. CDR1 MRHNA and CDR2 SNTAGT come from the germline V gene. V lost 5 bases to trimming and J lost 0 bases; unmatched junction nucleotides: 9. CDR3 DNA: TGTGCCAGCAGTCGGGATGGACTAGCGGGGGAGCCGAACACCGGGGAGCTGTTTTTT. Translation: CASSRDGLAGEPNTGELFF.

This clone was observed a handful of times. This chain joins TRBV6-5 and TRBJ2-7; 7 nucleotides match TRBD1. Germline V gives CDR1 MNHEY, CDR2 SVGAGI. V dropped 0 bases and J dropped 3; count of bases not matched to a gene: 5. The CDR3 has 15 residues. The CDR3 nucleotides are TGTGCCAGCAGTTACTCGACAAGGGGGCTCTACGAGCAGTACTTC. This encodes CASSYSTRGLYEQYF.

The chain carries TRBV27 and TRBJ2-1; the match to TRBD2 covers 11 bases. The germline V gene has CDR1 MNHEY and CDR2 SMNVEV (reference sequence). Trimming at V came to 1 base and at J to 4 bases, leaving 3 bases not matched to a gene. This CDR3 spans 16 amino acids. CDR3 bases: TGTGCCAGCAGTTTATTTGGGACTAGCGGATACAATGAGCAGTTCTTC. Its translation is CASSLFGTSGYNEQFF.

This clone was seen a handful of times. The chain has TRBV27 and TRBJ2-3, with 10 positions matching TRBD2. Germline V gene lookup returns CDR1 MNHEY and CDR2 SMNVEV (reference sequence). V lost 5 bases to trimming and J lost 4 bases; unmatched junction nucleotides: 9. The CDR3 sequence is 16 residues long. The CDR3 region is CASSLLAGAGADTQYF. The CDR3 DNA sequence: TGTGCCAGCAGTCTTCTAGCGGGAGCAGGCGCAGATACGCAGTATTTT.

J is TRBJ1-2 and V is TRBV7-8; 9 positions agree with TRBD1. Germline values: CDR1 SGHVS, CDR2 FQNEAQ. The CDR3 is 16 amino acids. V lost 5 bases to trimming and J lost 3 bases; unmatched junction nucleotides: 10. The CDR3 DNA follows: TGTGCCAGCAGCCTCCGGGACAGGGAGGAGGACTATGGCTACACCTTC. As protein: CASSLRDREEDYGYTF.

V is TRBV2 and J is TRBJ2-1; D is unclear. CDR1 and CDR2 (germline): SNHLY, FYNNEI. The germline V and J ends were trimmed by 5 bases and 9 bases, with 11 bases remaining between them. The CDR3 sequence is 12 residues long. The chain's CDR3 is CASSPSAGEQFF. DNA for the CDR3: TGTGCCAGCAGTCCCTCTGCAGGTGAGCAGTTCTTC.

This clone was observed once. This sequence joins TRBV7-6 and TRBJ2-2; a possible D gene is TRBD1 (5 bases). The V gene lost 5 bases and the J gene lost 6 bases, with 7 bases spanning the gap. CDR1 is SGHVS and CDR2 is FNYEAQ in the germline V gene. The CDR3 covers 12 residues. CDR3 protein: CASSQTAGELFF. CDR3 in DNA: TGTGCCAGCAGCCAGACAGCCGGGGAGCTGTTTTTT. The whole variable domain, filled in from reference TRBV7-6 and TRBJ2-2, reads GAGVSQSPRYKVTKRGQDVALRCDPISGHVSLYWYRQALGQGPEFLTYFNYEAQQDKSGLPNDRFSAERPEGSISTLTIQRTEQRDSAMYRCASSQTAGELFFGEGSRLTVL.

The gene calls are TRBV27 and TRBJ1-6; D remains ambiguous. The CDR3 length is 12 residues. Germline CDR1 MNHEY, CDR2 SMNVEV (reference sequence). Trimming left V 6 bases short and J 6 bases short, with 6 bases between. The CDR3 protein is CASSQINSPLHF. The CDR3 nucleotides read TGTGCCAGCAGCCAAATTAATTCACCCCTCCACTTT.

V gene TRBV6-5 combines with J gene TRBJ2-2; no clear D. Trimming took off 3 bases at V and 7 bases at J, with 9 bases between the two ends. The CDR3 covers 13 residues. Looked up from germline, CDR1 is MNHEY and CDR2 is SVGAGI. CDR3 bases: TGTGCCAGCAGTTATTCGCCCGGCGGGGAGCTGTTTTTT. Protein sequence: CASSYSPGGELFF.

The gene calls are TRBV5-1 and TRBJ2-7, with TRBD2 matching 13 bases. The J segment lost 5 bases and the V segment lost 2 bases, leaving 1 base of the junction unmatched. Germline-derived CDR1 and CDR2 are SGHRS and YFSETQ. The CDR3 sequence is 14 residues long. DNA of the CDR3: TGCGCCAGCAGCTTCGGACTAGCGGGAGACGAGCAGTACTTC. Translation gives CASSFGLAGDEQYF.

V gene TRBV7-6 combines with J gene TRBJ1-4, with D possibly TRBD1 on 6 matching bases. Trimming cost V 3 bases and J 8 bases, with 10 bases left between them. CDR3 length: 13 residues. From germline, CDR1 is SGHVS and CDR2 FNYEAQ. The CDR3 DNA follows: TGTGCCAGCAGCTTTACAGGGCCGGAAAAACTGTTTTTT. Translating it yields CASSFTGPEKLFF. The whole variable domain, filled in from reference TRBV7-6 and TRBJ1-4, reads GAGVSQSPRYKVTKRGQDVALRCDPISGHVSLYWYRQALGQGPEFLTYFNYEAQQDKSGLPNDRFSAERPEGSISTLTIQRTEQRDSAMYRCASSFTGPEKLFFGSGTQLSVL.

This rearrangement joins TRBV7-9 to TRBJ2-5, with 8 bases that match TRBD2. The CDR3 runs 16 residues. The germline V gene encodes CDR1 SEHNR and CDR2 FQNEAQ (reference sequence). J lost 5 bases, V lost 1 base, and 9 bases had no gene match. The CDR3 DNA reads TGTGCCAGCAGCTTAGAGGCGGGGGGCCTGGAGGAGACCCAGTACTTC. Translation gives CASSLEAGGLEETQYF. Drawing the rest from reference TRBV7-9 and TRBJ2-5, the complete variable domain is DTGVSQNPRHKITKRGQNVTFRCDPISEHNRLYWYRQTLGQGPEFLTYFQNEAQLEKSRLLSDRFSAERPKGSFSTLEIQRTEQGDSAMYLCASSLEAGGLEETQYFGPGTRLLVL.

This clone was counted only a few times. This rearrangement joins TRBV6-4 to TRBJ1-6, with unresolved D. The CDR3 covers 16 residues. The V end lost 3 bases, the J end lost 5 bases, and 14 bases lay between the germline ends. Per the germline V gene, CDR1 is MRHNA and CDR2 is SNTAGT. The CDR3 DNA follows: TGTGCCAGCAGTGAATGGGAGGCGTTGGATAATTCACCCCTCCACTTT. It is translated as CASSEWEALDNSPLHF.

This sequence joins TRBV9 and TRBJ2-7; 8 bases fit TRBD2. Germline CDR1 reads SGDLS; CDR2 reads YYNGEE. The J segment lost 2 bases and the V segment lost 0 bases, leaving 1 base of the junction unmatched. There are 14 residues in the CDR3. CDR3 protein: CASSVGSGTYEQYF. CDR3 bases: TGTGCCAGCAGCGTAGGTAGCGGGACCTACGAGCAGTACTTC.